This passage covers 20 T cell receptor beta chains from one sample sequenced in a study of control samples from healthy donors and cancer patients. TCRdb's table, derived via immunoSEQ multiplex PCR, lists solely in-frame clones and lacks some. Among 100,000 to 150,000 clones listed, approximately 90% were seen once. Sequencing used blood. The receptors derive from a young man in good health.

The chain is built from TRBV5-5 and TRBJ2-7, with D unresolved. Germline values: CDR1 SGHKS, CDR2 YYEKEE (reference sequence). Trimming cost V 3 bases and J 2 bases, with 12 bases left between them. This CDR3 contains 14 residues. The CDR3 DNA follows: TGTGCCAGCAGCTATCTCGCGGCAACCTACGAGCAGTACTTC. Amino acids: CASSYLAATYEQYF. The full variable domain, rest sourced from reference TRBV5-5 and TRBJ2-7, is DAGVTQSPTHLIKTRGQQVTLRCSPISGHKSVSWYQQVLGQGPQFIFQYYEKEERGRGNFPDRFSARQFPNYSSELNVNALLLGDSALYLCASSYLAATYEQYFGPGTRLTVT.

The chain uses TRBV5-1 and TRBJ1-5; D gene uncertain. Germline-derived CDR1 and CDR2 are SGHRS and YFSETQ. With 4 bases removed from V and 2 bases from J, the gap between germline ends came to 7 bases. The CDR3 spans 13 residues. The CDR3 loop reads CASSAQGNQPQHF. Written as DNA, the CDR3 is TGCGCCAGCAGCGCTCAGGGCAATCAGCCCCAGCATTTT. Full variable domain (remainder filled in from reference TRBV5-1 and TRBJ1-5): KAGVTQTPRYLIKTRGQQVTLSCSPISGHRSVSWYQQTPGQGLQFLFEYFSETQRNKGNFPGRFSGRQFSNSRSEMNVSTLELGDSALYLCASSAQGNQPQHFGDGTRLSIL.

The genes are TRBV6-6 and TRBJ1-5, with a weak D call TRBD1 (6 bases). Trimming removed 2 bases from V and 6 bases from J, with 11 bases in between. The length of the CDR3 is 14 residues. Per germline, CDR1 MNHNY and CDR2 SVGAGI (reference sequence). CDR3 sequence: CASSYGGGGQPQHF. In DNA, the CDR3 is TGTGCCAGCAGTTACGGAGGGGGTGGTCAGCCCCAGCATTTT.

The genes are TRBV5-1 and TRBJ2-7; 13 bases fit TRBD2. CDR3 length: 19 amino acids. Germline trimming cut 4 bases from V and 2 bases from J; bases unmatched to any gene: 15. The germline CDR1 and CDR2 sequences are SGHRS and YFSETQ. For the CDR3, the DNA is TGCGCCAGCAGCCCCCTCAAACTAGCGGGGGGGCCAAGGACCTACGAGCAGTACTTC. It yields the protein CASSPLKLAGGPRTYEQYF.

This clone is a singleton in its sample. This CDR3 reads CASSGESSYNEQFF. The CDR3 DNA reads TGTGCCAGCAGCGGCGAGAGCTCCTACAATGAGCAGTTCTTC. The V gene is TRBV5-4, the J gene TRBJ2-1; D is ambiguous. The CDR3 has 14 amino acids. Trimming left V 4 bases short and J 0 bases short, with 8 bases between. Germline V gene data show CDR1 as SGHNT and CDR2 as YYREEE (reference sequence).

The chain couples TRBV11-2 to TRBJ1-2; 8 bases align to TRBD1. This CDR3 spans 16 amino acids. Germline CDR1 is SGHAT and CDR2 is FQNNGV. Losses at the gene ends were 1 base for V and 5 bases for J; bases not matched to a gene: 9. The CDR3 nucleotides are TGTGCCAGCAGCTTAGGGACAGGGTTTGTAGGATATGGCTACACCTTC. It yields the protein CASSLGTGFVGYGYTF.

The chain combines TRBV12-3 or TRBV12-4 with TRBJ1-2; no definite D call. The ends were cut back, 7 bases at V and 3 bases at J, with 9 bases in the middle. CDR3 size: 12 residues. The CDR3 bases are TGTGCCAGCACCCGCGGCTACTATGGCTACACCTTC. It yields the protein CASTRGYYGYTF.

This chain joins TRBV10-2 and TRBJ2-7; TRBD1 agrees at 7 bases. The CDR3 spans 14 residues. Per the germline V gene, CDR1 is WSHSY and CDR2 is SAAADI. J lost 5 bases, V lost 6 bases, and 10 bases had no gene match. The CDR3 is CASSQAGGRDEQYF. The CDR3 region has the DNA TGCGCCAGCAGCCAAGCAGGGGGAAGGGACGAGCAGTACTTC.

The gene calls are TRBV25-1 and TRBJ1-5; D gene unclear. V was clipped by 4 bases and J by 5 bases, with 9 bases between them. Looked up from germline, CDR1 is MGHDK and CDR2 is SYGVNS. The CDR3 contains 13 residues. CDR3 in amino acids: CASSGSGYQPQHF. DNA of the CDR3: TGTGCCAGCAGTGGCTCGGGCTATCAGCCCCAGCATTTT.

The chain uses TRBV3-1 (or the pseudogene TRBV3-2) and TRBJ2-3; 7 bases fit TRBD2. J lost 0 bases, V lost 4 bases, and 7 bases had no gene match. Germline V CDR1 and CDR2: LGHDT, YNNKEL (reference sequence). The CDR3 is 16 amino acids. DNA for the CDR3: TGTGCCAGCAGCCCCCTCCGGGGGGTTAGCACAGATACGCAGTATTTT. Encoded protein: CASSPLRGVSTDTQYF.

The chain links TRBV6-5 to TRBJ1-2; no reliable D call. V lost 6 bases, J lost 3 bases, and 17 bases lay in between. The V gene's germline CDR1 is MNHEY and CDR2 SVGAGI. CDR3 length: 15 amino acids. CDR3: CASRLSPDGHYGYTF. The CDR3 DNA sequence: TGTGCCAGCAGACTCAGCCCGGACGGTCACTATGGCTACACCTTC.

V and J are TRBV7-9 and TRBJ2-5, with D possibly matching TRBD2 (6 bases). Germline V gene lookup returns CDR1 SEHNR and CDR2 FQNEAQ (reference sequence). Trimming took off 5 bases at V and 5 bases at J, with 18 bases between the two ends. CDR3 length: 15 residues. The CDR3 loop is CASSKIGGAVETQYF. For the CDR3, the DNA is TGTGCCAGCAGCAAAATTGGCGGGGCGGTTGAGACCCAGTACTTC.

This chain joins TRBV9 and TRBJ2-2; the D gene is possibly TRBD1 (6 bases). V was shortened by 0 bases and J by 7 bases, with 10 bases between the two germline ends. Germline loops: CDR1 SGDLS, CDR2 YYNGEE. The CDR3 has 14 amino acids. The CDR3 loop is CASSVGGPHGELFF. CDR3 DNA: TGTGCCAGCAGCGTAGGGGGGCCCCACGGGGAGCTGTTTTTT.

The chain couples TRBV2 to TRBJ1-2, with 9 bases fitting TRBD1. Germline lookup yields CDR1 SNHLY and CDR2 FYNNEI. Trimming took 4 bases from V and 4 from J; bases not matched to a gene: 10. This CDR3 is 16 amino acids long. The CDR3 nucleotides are TGTGCCAGCAGTGGAATAAGGACAGGGGCCGGCTATGGCTACACCTTC. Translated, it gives CASSGIRTGAGYGYTF.

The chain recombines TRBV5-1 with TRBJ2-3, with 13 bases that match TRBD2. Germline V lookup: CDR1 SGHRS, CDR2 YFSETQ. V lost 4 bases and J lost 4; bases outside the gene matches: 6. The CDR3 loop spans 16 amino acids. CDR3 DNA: TGCGCCAGCAGCCTCTGGACTAGCGGGGGTCCAGATACGCAGTATTTT. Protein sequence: CASSLWTSGGPDTQYF.

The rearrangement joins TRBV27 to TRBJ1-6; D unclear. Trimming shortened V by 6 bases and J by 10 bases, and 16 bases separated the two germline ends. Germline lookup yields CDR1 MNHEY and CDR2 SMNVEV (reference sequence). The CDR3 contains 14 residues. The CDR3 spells CASSPVHQRSPLHF. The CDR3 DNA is TGTGCCAGCAGCCCTGTTCACCAAAGGTCACCCCTCCACTTT.

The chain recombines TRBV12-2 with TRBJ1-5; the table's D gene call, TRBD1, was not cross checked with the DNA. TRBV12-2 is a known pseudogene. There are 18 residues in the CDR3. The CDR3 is CASRLVDHRFLGNQPQHF. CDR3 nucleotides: TGTGCAAGTCGCTTAGTGGATCACAGGTTCCTCGGCAATCAGCCCCAGCATTTT.

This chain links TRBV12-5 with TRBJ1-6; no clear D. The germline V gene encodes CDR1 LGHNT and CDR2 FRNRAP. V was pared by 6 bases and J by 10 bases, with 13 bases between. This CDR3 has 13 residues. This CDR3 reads CASGNEEGSPLHF. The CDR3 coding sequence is TGTGCTAGTGGAAATGAGGAGGGATCACCCCTCCACTTT.

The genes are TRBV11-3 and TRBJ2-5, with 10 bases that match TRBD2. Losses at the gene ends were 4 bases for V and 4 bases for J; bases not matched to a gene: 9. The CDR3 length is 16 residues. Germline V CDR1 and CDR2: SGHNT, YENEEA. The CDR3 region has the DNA TGTGCCAGCAGCTCCCGAGTAGCGGGGGGCTCAGAGACCCAGTACTTC. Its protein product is CASSSRVAGGSETQYF. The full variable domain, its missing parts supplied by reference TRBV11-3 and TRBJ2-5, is EAGVVQSPRYKIIEKKQPVAFWCNPISGHNTLYWYLQNLGQGPELLIRYENEEAVDDSQLPKDRFSAERLKGVDSTLKIQPAELGDSAVYLCASSSRVAGGSETQYFGPGTRLLVL.

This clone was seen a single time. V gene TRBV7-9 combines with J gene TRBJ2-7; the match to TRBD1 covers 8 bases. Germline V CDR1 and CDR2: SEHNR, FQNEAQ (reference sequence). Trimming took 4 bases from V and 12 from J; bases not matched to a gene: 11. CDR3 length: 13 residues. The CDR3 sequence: CASSSRMDREAYF. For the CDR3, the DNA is TGTGCCAGCAGCTCCCGCATGGACAGGGAAGCGTACTTC.